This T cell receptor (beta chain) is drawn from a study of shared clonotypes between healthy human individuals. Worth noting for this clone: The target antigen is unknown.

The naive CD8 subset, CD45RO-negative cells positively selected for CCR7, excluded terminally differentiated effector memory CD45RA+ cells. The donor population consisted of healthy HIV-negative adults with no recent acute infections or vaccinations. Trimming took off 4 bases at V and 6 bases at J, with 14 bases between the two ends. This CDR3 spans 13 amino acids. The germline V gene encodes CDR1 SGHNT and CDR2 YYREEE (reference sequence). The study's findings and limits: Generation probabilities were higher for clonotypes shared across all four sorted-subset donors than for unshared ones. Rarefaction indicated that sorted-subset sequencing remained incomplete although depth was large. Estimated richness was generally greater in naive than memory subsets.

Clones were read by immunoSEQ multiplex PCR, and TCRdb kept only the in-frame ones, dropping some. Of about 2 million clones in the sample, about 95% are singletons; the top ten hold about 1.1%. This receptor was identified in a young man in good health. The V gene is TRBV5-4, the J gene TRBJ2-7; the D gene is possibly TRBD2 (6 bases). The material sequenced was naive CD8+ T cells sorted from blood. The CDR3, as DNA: TGTGCCAGCAGCCCCGGGGGTTCTGGCGAGCAGTACTTC. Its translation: CASSPGGSGEQYF.